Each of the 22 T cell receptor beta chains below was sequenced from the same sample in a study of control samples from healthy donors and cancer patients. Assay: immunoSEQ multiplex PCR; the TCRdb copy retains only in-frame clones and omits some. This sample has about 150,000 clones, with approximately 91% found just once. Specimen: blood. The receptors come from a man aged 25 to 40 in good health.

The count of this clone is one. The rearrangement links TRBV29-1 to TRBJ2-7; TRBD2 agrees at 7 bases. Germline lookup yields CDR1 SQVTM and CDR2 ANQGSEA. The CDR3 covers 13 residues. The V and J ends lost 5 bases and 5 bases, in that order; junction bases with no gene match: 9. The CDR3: CSVCLGRVNEQYF. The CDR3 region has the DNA TGCAGCGTTTGTTTGGGGAGGGTGAACGAGCAGTACTTC.

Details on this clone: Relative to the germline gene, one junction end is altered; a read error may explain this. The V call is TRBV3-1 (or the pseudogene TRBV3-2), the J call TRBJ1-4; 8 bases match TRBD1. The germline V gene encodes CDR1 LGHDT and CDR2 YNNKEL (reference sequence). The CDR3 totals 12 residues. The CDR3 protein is CASSPGGDRQNF. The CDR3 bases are TGTGCCAGCAGCCCAGGAGGGGACAGGCAAAATTTT.

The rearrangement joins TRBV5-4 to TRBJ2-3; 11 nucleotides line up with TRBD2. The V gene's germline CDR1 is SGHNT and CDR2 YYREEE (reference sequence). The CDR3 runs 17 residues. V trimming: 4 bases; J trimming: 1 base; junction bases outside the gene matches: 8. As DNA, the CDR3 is TGTGCCAGCAGCACCCTGACTAGCGGGACAGGCACAGATACGCAGTATTTT. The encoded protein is CASSTLTSGTGTDTQYF.

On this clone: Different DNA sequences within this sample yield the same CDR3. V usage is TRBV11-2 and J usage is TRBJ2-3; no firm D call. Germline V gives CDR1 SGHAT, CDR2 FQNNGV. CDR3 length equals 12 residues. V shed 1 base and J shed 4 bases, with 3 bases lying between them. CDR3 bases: TGTGCCAGCAGCTTAGGATCAGATACGCAGTATTTT. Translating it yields CASSLGSDTQYF.

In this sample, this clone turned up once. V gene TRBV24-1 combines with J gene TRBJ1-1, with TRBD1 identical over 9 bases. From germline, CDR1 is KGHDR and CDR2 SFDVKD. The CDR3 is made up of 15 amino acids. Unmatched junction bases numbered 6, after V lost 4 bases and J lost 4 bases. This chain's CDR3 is CATSDPGTGITEAFF. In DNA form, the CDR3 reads TGTGCCACCAGTGACCCGGGGACAGGGATCACTGAAGCTTTCTTT.

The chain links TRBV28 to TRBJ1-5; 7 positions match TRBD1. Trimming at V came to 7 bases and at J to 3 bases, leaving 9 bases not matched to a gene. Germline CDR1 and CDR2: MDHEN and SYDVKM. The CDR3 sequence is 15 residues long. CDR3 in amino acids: CASTPGTEINQPQHF. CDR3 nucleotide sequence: TGTGCCAGCACTCCCGGGACAGAGATCAATCAGCCCCAGCATTTT.

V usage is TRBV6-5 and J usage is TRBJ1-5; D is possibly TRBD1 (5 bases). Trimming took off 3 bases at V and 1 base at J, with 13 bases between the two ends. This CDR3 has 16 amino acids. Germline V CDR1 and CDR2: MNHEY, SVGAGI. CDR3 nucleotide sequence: TGTGCCAGCAGTTATCAGATACCAGGGAGCAATCAGCCCCAGCATTTT. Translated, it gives CASSYQIPGSNQPQHF.

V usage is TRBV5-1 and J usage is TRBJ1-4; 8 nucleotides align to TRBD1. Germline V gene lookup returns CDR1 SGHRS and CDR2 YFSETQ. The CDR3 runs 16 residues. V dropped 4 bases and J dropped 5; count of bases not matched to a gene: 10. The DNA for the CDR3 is TGCGCCAGCAGCCGAGATGGACAGGGCGGGAATGAAAAACTGTTTTTT. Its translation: CASSRDGQGGNEKLFF.

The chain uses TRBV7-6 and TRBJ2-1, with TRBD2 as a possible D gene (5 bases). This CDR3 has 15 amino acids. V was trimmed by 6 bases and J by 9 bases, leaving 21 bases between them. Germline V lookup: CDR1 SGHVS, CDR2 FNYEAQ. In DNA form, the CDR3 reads TGTGCCAGCAGTCCACTCGTCGCTAGCTCGAGTGAGCAGTTCTTC. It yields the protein CASSPLVASSSEQFF.

Here the CDR3 DNA reads TGTGCCAGCAGCGCCCGAGGGGACGCGAACACCGGGGAGCTGTTTTTT. This encodes CASSARGDANTGELFF. This sequence joins TRBV9 and TRBJ2-2; D possibly uses TRBD1 or TRBD2 (5 bases each). CDR3 length: 16 amino acids. Trimming took off 3 bases at V and 0 bases at J, with 12 bases between the two ends. Germline CDR1 SGDLS, CDR2 YYNGEE.

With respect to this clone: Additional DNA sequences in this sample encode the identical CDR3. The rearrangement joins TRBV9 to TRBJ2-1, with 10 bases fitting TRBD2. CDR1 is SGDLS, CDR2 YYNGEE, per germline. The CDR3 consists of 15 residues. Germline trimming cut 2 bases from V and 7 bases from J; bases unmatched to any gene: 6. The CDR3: CASSVASGGGNEQFF. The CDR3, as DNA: TGTGCCAGCAGCGTCGCTAGCGGGGGTGGAAATGAGCAGTTCTTC.

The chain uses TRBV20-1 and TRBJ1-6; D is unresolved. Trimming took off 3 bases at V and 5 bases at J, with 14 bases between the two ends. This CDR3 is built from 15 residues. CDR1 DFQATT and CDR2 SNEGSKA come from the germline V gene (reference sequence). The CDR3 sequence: CSASSFVSDNSPLHF. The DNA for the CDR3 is TGCAGTGCTAGTTCTTTTGTCAGTGATAATTCACCCCTCCACTTT.

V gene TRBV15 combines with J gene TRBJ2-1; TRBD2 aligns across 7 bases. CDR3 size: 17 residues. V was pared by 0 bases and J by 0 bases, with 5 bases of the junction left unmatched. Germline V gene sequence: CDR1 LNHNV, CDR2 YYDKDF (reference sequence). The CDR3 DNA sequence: TGTGCCACCAGCAGAGACTTAGCGGGCTTCTCCTACAATGAGCAGTTCTTC. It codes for CATSRDLAGFSYNEQFF.

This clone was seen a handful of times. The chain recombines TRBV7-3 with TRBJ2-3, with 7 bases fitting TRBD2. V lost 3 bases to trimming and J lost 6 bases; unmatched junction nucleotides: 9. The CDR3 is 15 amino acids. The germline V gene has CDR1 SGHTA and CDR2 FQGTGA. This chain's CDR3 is CASSFLAAPGDTQYF. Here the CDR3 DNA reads TGTGCCAGCAGCTTTCTAGCGGCTCCCGGGGATACGCAGTATTTT. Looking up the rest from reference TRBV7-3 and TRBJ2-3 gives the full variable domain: GAGVSQTPSNKVTEKGKYVELRCDPISGHTALYWYRQSLGQGPEFLIYFQGTGAADDSGLPNDRFFAVRPEGSVSTLKIQRTERGDSAVYLCASSFLAAPGDTQYFGPGTRLTVL.

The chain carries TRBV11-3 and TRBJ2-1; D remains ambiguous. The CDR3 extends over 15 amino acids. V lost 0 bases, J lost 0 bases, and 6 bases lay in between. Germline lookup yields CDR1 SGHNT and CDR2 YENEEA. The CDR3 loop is CASSLETSSYNEQFF. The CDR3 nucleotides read TGTGCCAGCAGCTTAGAAACGAGCTCCTACAATGAGCAGTTCTTC.

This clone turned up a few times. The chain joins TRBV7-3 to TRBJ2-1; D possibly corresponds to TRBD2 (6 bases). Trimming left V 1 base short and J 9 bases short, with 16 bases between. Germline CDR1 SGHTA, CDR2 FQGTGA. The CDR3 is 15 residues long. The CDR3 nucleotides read TGTGCCAGCAGCTTAAGCTCTGGGGCGGAGGGTGAGCAGTTCTTC. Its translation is CASSLSSGAEGEQFF. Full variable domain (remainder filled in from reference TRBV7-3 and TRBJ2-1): GAGVSQTPSNKVTEKGKYVELRCDPISGHTALYWYRQSLGQGPEFLIYFQGTGAADDSGLPNDRFFAVRPEGSVSTLKIQRTERGDSAVYLCASSLSSGAEGEQFFGPGTRLTVL.

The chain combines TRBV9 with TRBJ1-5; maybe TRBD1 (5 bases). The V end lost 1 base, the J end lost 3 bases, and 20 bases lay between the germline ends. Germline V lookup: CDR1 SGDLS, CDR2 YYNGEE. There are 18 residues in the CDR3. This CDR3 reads CASSVHGAGKGDNQPQHF. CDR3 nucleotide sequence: TGTGCCAGCAGCGTACATGGGGCAGGGAAAGGAGACAATCAGCCCCAGCATTTT.

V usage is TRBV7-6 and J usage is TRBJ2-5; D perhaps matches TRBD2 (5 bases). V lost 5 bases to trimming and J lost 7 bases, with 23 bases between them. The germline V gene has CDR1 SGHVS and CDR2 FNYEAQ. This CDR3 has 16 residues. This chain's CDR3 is CASSPRGGGFLGTQYF. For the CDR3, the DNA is TGTGCCAGCAGCCCCCGCGGAGGAGGTTTTCTTGGGACCCAGTACTTC.

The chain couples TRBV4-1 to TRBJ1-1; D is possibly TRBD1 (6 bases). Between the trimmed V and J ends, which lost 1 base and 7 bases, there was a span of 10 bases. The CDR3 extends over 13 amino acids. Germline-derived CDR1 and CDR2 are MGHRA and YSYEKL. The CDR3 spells CASSQAGVFEAFF. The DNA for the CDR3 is TGCGCCAGCAGCCAAGCAGGGGTGTTTGAAGCTTTCTTT.

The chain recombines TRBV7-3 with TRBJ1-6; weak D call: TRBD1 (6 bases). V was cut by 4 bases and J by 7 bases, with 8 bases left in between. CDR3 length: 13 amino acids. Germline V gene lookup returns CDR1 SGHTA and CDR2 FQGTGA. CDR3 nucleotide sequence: TGTGCCAGCAGCTCCACAGGGAATTCACCCCTCCACTTT. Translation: CASSSTGNSPLHF.

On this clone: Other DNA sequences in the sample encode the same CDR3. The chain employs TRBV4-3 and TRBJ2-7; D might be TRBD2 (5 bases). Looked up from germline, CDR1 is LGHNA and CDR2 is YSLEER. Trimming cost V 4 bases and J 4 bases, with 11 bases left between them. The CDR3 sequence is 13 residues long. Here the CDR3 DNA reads TGCGCCAGCAGCCCCGGCGGGCCTTACGAGCAGTACTTC. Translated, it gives CASSPGGPYEQYF.

CDR3 loop: CASRGSPNTEAFF. DNA for the CDR3: TGTGCCAGCAGGGGGTCCCCGAACACTGAAGCTTTCTTT. The chain joins TRBV7-2 to TRBJ1-1; no reliable D call. The CDR3 extends over 13 amino acids. Germline values: CDR1 SGHTA, CDR2 FQGNSA. V was trimmed by 6 bases and J by 1 base, leaving 9 bases between them.